This T cell receptor (beta chain) was sequenced for a study of neurological immune-mediated disorders. This clonotype was detected many times. Via MiXCR, TCRdb re-called the 5' RACE reads, giving one row per CDR3 protein. The sample shows tens of thousands of distinct CDR3 sequences, 4% of them seen only once. V shed 4 bases and J shed 0 bases, with 13 bases lying between them. Germline loops: CDR1 SGHVS, CDR2 FQNEAQ. The CDR3 spans 16 residues. The sample taken for sequencing was CD4+ T cells from blood. The chain uses TRBV7-8 and TRBJ1-5; weak D call: TRBD1 (5 bases). The clonotype comes from a woman between 40 and 55 years old with multiple sclerosis. CDR3 sequence: CASSSRTFPSNQPQHF. CDR3 DNA sequence: TGTGCCAGCAGCTCGAGGACATTCCCTAGCAATCAGCCCCAGCATTTT.